Shown below are 28 T cell receptor beta chains from a single sample sequenced in a study of CD8+ T cells in alopecia areata (dated by TCRdb to the late 2010s). The library was generated by the immunoSEQ multiplex PCR assay. RNA was extracted from all samples and reverse transcribed into cDNA as template for TCR sequencing. Here the immuneACCESS table is served through TCRdb, limited to in-frame sequences with V and J called. Missing clones are a known gap in these copies; in checked studies unresolved V genes cover under half, and the rest lacks a known reason. The sample data list 120,000 or so clones, and about 51% of these were observed just once. Jointly, the top ten make up roughly a tenth of the sample. The specimen sequenced was NKG2D-low CD8+ T cells sorted from blood. The sample's cell subset or site, from its label and the paper: sorted CD8+ NKG2D-low blood T cells. The receptors were sampled from a human donor with alopecia areata.

The chain uses TRBV4-1 and TRBJ2-7; tentatively, D is TRBD2 (7 bases). Per germline, CDR1 MGHRA and CDR2 YSYEKL. The V and J ends lost 4 bases and 5 bases respectively, with 21 bases between them. This CDR3 is 16 amino acids long. The CDR3 region is CASSPQSVGGAHEQYF. Written as DNA, the CDR3 is TGCGCCAGCAGCCCGCAATCGGTAGGGGGGGCCCACGAGCAGTACTTC.

This clone was seen a few times. This sequence joins TRBV29-1 and TRBJ2-1; 8 nucleotides match TRBD1. V was clipped by 5 bases and J by 9 bases; unmatched bases: 12. CDR1 is SQVTM and CDR2 is ANQGSEA in the germline V gene. This CDR3 region has 14 residues. CDR3 DNA: TGCAGCGTTAACCGGGACAGGCTGTTTCGTGAGCAGTTCTTC. This translates into CSVNRDRLFREQFF.

This clone has only a few counts. The chain has TRBV29-1 and TRBJ2-7; a possible D gene is TRBD2 (6 bases). Looked up from germline, CDR1 is SQVTM and CDR2 is ANQGSEA. Trimming pared 5 bases from V and 2 bases from J, leaving 13 bases between. The CDR3 totals 13 residues. This CDR3 is CSVHVPGAYEQYF. CDR3 sequence (DNA): TGCAGCGTTCATGTGCCGGGAGCCTACGAGCAGTACTTC.

The gene calls are TRBV7-8 and TRBJ1-5, with D maybe TRBD1 (5 bases). V was shortened by 6 bases and J by 2 bases, with 11 bases between the two germline ends. Germline V gene lookup returns CDR1 SGHVS and CDR2 FQNEAQ. CDR3 length equals 14 residues. The CDR3 DNA reads TGTGCCAGCAGTATGCAGGGTGGCAATCAGCCCCAGCATTTT. It yields the protein CASSMQGGNQPQHF.

This chain links TRBV29-1 with TRBJ2-2; D gene uncertain. The CDR3 spans 12 residues. The germline V gene has CDR1 SQVTM and CDR2 ANQGSEA. With 4 bases removed from V and 6 bases from J, the gap between germline ends came to 9 bases. Here the CDR3 DNA reads TGCAGCGTTGTTGGGCAAGCCGGGGAGCTGTTTTTT. Translating gives CSVVGQAGELFF.

This clone has just one count. This chain joins TRBV30 and TRBJ1-2; TRBD1 is a possible D gene (6 bases). The germline V gene encodes CDR1 GTSNPN and CDR2 SVGIG (reference sequence). Between the trimmed V and J ends, which lost 2 bases and 1 base, there was a span of 11 bases. This CDR3 is built from 14 residues. The CDR3 region has the DNA TGTGCCTGGAGTTCCTGGACAGTTAACTATGGCTACACCTTC. This translates into CAWSSWTVNYGYTF. Together with reference TRBV30 and TRBJ1-2, the CDR3 gives the full variable domain: SQTIHQWPATLVQPVGSPLSLECTVEGTSNPNLYWYRQAAGRGLQLLFYSVGIGQISSEVPQNLSASRPQDRQFILSSKKLLLSDSGFYLCAWSSWTVNYGYTFGSGTRLTVV.

In its sample, this clone was seen a few times. The V gene is TRBV2, the J gene TRBJ2-1, with D possibly being TRBD2 (6 bases). This CDR3 has 14 amino acids. V gave up 6 bases and J gave up 8 bases, with 17 bases separating them. Germline lookup yields CDR1 SNHLY and CDR2 FYNNEI. CDR3 sequence (DNA): TGTGCCAGCAGGCCGGACTATTGGGGCGATGAGCAGTTCTTC. It specifies CASRPDYWGDEQFF.

V is TRBV7-9 and J is TRBJ2-3; D is unresolved. The germline V gene encodes CDR1 SEHNR and CDR2 FQNEAQ (reference sequence). There are 12 residues in the CDR3. With 4 bases removed from V and 8 bases from J, the gap between germline ends came to 10 bases. CDR3 in amino acids: CASSSPDFTQYF. The CDR3 DNA follows: TGTGCCAGCAGCTCACCGGATTTTACGCAGTATTTT.

This clone occurred a few times. The chain joins TRBV29-1 to TRBJ2-2; a weak D match, TRBD2 (5 bases). Germline CDR1 is SQVTM and CDR2 is ANQGSEA. This CDR3 contains 15 residues. V was clipped by 6 bases and J by 0 bases, with 14 bases between them. CDR3 sequence reads: CSVIETDSNTGELFF. The CDR3 bases are TGCAGCGTAATTGAGACGGACTCGAACACCGGGGAGCTGTTTTTT.

There are a few counts of this clone. In DNA, the CDR3 is TGTGCCACCAGCAGAGAAACAGGGGTGGATGAGCAGTTCTTC. Protein: CATSRETGVDEQFF. The chain recombines TRBV15 with TRBJ2-1, with 7 bases lining up with TRBD1. The trim removed 0 bases at V and 8 bases at J, leaving 4 bases unmatched. The CDR3 runs 14 residues. Germline assignment: CDR1 LNHNV and CDR2 YYDKDF (reference sequence). Full variable domain (remainder filled in from reference TRBV15 and TRBJ2-1): DAMVIQNPRYQVTQFGKPVTLSCSQTLNHNVMYWYQQKSSQAPKLLFHYYDKDFNNEADTPDNFQSRRPNTSFCFLDIRSPGLGDTAMYLCATSRETGVDEQFFGPGTRLTVL.

The chain recombines TRBV29-1 with TRBJ1-2, with D unclear. V was pared by 3 bases and J by 2 bases, with 4 bases between. The germline gives CDR1 SQVTM, CDR2 ANQGSEA. The CDR3 spans 11 residues. The CDR3 coding sequence is TGCAGCGTTGATACGAACTATGGCTACACCTTC. Protein: CSVDTNYGYTF.

A note on this clone: The same CDR3 arises from other DNA sequences in this sample as well. This chain joins TRBV30 and TRBJ2-1, with no clear D. V shed 2 bases and J shed 7 bases, with 6 bases lying between them. CDR1 and CDR2 from the germline V gene are GTSNPN and SVGIG (reference sequence). The CDR3 consists of 11 residues. The CDR3 DNA follows: TGTGCCTGGAGTCCTGGGAATGAGCAGTTCTTC. It codes for CAWSPGNEQFF.

The chain combines TRBV5-1 with TRBJ2-7, with 10 bases lining up with TRBD1. This CDR3 has 14 amino acids. Looked up from germline, CDR1 is SGHRS and CDR2 is YFSETQ. Trimming removed 4 bases from V and 2 bases from J; junction bases left unmatched: 3. The CDR3 sequence is CASSPGTGAYEQYF. CDR3 coding DNA: TGCGCCAGCAGCCCCGGGACAGGGGCCTACGAGCAGTACTTC.

This chain uses TRBV29-1 with TRBJ2-5, with D maybe TRBD2 (6 bases). Germline V gene sequence: CDR1 SQVTM, CDR2 ANQGSEA. V lost 4 bases and J 9 bases, leaving 18 bases between the germline ends. This CDR3 is built from 13 residues. The DNA of the CDR3 is TGCAGCGTTGGGGGAGGCGCTGAGGAGGCCCAGTACTTC. This encodes CSVGGGAEEAQYF. The full variable domain, its missing parts supplied by reference TRBV29-1 and TRBJ2-5, is SAVISQKPSRDICQRGTSLTIQCQVDSQVTMMFWYRQQPGQSLTLIATANQGSEATYESGFVIDKFPISRPNLTFSTLTVSNMSPEDSSIYLCSVGGGAEEAQYFGPGTRLLVL.

There are a few counts of this clone. This chain links TRBV27 with TRBJ2-7; TRBD1 agrees at 7 bases. CDR1 is MNHEY, CDR2 SMNVEV, per germline (reference sequence). The V and J ends lost 5 bases and 2 bases, in that order; junction bases with no gene match: 9. CDR3 size: 15 residues. This chain's CDR3 is CASSLRDSPPYEQYF. CDR3 nucleotides: TGTGCCAGCAGTCTCCGGGACAGCCCTCCCTACGAGCAGTACTTC.

This clone came up a few times. This CDR3 is CSVVGVASGSYEQYF. DNA for the CDR3: TGCAGCGTTGTAGGGGTGGCTAGCGGGAGCTACGAGCAGTACTTC. The chain couples TRBV29-1 to TRBJ2-7; the match to TRBD2 covers 10 bases. The CDR3 sequence is 15 residues long. With V trimmed by 4 bases and J by 3 bases, 9 bases remained unmatched. CDR1 SQVTM and CDR2 ANQGSEA come from the germline V gene.

J is TRBJ2-1 and V is TRBV2; D gene unclear. CDR3 size: 10 residues. V lost 9 bases to trimming and J lost 5 bases, with 5 bases between them. Germline values: CDR1 SNHLY, CDR2 FYNNEI. In DNA, the CDR3 is TGTGCCAGTTCCCACAATGAGCAGTTCTTC. This codes for CASSHNEQFF.

This chain links TRBV30 with TRBJ1-2; maybe TRBD1 (6 bases). Germline CDR1 GTSNPN, CDR2 SVGIG (reference sequence). The length of the CDR3 is 12 residues. DNA of the CDR3: TGTGCAAACCCCGGGCGAGGGGGTGGCTACACCTTC. Protein sequence: CANPGRGGGYTF.

This clone has more than one count but fewer than ten. This sequence joins TRBV14 and TRBJ1-5; perhaps TRBD1 as D (6 bases). CDR1 is SGHDN, CDR2 FVKESK, per germline. Between the trimmed V and J ends, which lost 4 bases and 6 bases, there was a span of 10 bases. The CDR3 is 13 amino acids. CDR3 residues: CASSLTGSQPQHF. CDR3 DNA sequence: TGTGCCAGCAGCCTTACAGGGAGTCAGCCCCAGCATTTT.

CDR3: CAWKTGVSNQPQHF. CDR3 nucleotide sequence: TGTGCCTGGAAAACAGGGGTGAGCAATCAGCCCCAGCATTTT. The genes are TRBV30 and TRBJ1-5; 7 nucleotides line up with TRBD1. CDR3 length equals 14 residues. CDR1 is GTSNPN, CDR2 SVGIG, per germline (reference sequence). V was pared by 4 bases and J by 1 base, with 4 bases of the junction left unmatched.

This clone was seen more than once but under ten times. The genes are TRBV14 and TRBJ2-2; D unresolved. Trimming took 0 bases from V and 0 from J, leaving 11 bases between them. CDR1 and CDR2 from the germline V gene are SGHDN and FVKESK. There are 17 residues in the CDR3. The CDR3, as DNA: TGTGCCAGCAGCCAAGATGAGTGGAGCGCGAACACCGGGGAGCTGTTTTTT. It codes for CASSQDEWSANTGELFF.

The rearrangement joins TRBV9 to TRBJ2-1; the D gene could be TRBD1 or TRBD2 (5 bases each). The germline gives CDR1 SGDLS, CDR2 YYNGEE. V lost 1 base, J lost 5 bases, and 7 bases lay in between. The CDR3 loop spans 13 amino acids. The CDR3 sequence is CASSVWGNNEQFF. The DNA of the CDR3 is TGTGCCAGCAGCGTATGGGGGAACAATGAGCAGTTCTTC. The whole variable domain, filled in from reference TRBV9 and TRBJ2-1, reads DSGVTQTPKHLITATGQRVTLRCSPRSGDLSVYWYQQSLDQGLQFLIQYYNGEERAKGNILERFSAQQFPDLHSELNLSSLELGDSALYFCASSVWGNNEQFFGPGTRLTVL.

The chain recombines TRBV29-1 with TRBJ1-3, with a possible D match to TRBD1 (5 bases). CDR3 length: 13 amino acids. Trimming took 4 bases from V and 7 from J, leaving 14 bases between them. Germline V gene lookup returns CDR1 SQVTM and CDR2 ANQGSEA. The CDR3 bases are TGCAGCGTTGTGGGGGTCCCGAGGAACACCATATATTTT. Its protein product is CSVVGVPRNTIYF.

This clone was recorded a few times. This chain's CDR3 is CASRPGLSNYGYTF. CDR3 nucleotide sequence: TGTGCCAGTAGGCCCGGCCTCTCAAACTATGGCTACACCTTC. The V gene is TRBV19, the J gene TRBJ1-2; D is undetermined. The CDR3 loop spans 14 amino acids. Germline loops: CDR1 LNHDA, CDR2 SQIVND (reference sequence). V was trimmed by 6 bases and J by 2 bases, leaving 13 bases between them.

This chain links TRBV29-1 with TRBJ2-3; unclear D gene. Between the trimmed V and J ends, which lost 1 base and 2 bases, there was a span of 7 bases. The CDR3 is made up of 13 amino acids. The V gene's germline CDR1 is SQVTM and CDR2 ANQGSEA. The chain's CDR3 is CSVEGWITDTQYF. The CDR3 DNA follows: TGCAGCGTTGAAGGGTGGATCACAGATACGCAGTATTTT.

This clone was picked up a small number of times. V gene TRBV29-1 combines with J gene TRBJ2-7; maybe TRBD1 (5 bases). The CDR3 covers 13 residues. The V end lost 5 bases, the J end lost 2 bases, and 13 bases lay between the germline ends. The germline V gene encodes CDR1 SQVTM and CDR2 ANQGSEA. The CDR3 DNA sequence: TGCAGCGTTCTTCAGGGTAATACCTACGAGCAGTACTTC. Protein: CSVLQGNTYEQYF.

The J gene is TRBJ2-7, the V gene TRBV14, with 10 bases fitting TRBD2. Germline V gene sequence: CDR1 SGHDN, CDR2 FVKESK. V shed 2 bases and J 5 bases; nucleotides not matched to a gene: 12. The CDR3 is 17 amino acids. CDR3 in amino acids: CASSQKPALAGANEQYF. The CDR3 coding sequence is TGTGCCAGCAGCCAAAAACCCGCGCTAGCGGGAGCAAACGAGCAGTACTTC.

This sequence joins TRBV6-5 and TRBJ2-6; D possibly uses TRBD1 or TRBD2 (5 bases each). The CDR3 is made up of 15 amino acids. V was cut by 10 bases and J by 2 bases, with 15 bases left in between. Germline CDR1 is MNHEY and CDR2 is SVGAGI. CDR3 protein: CATGTSAAGANVLTF. The CDR3 DNA reads TGTGCCACTGGGACGTCAGCAGCTGGGGCCAACGTCCTGACTTTC.